The present T cell receptor beta chain was sequenced within a study of response to subunit inactivated influenza vaccine. MiXCR, applied by TCRdb to the RT-PCR reads, yields one record per CDR3 protein. The sample gives more than 450,000 distinct CDR3 sequences, over 9% of which show up once; 9.5% to 12% is in the top ten. With V trimmed by 5 bases and J by 5 bases, 7 bases remained unmatched. From germline, CDR1 is SGHTA and CDR2 FQGNSA. The CDR3 runs 16 residues. This clonotype turned up a few times. These data also formed part of another study, on T cells expressing NK-cell markers. That work states: The authors generated TCR beta cDNA through 5'RACE template switching with UMIs.

The chain uses TRBV7-2 and TRBJ2-2; 11 nucleotides align to TRBD2. The sample consisted of PBMCs from blood, taken on the day of vaccination. The sequence derives from a man aged 50-59 years who received an inactivated influenza vaccine. For the CDR3, the DNA is TGTGCCAGCAGCCCGACTAGCGGGACAGGAACCGGGGAGCTGTTTTTT. It translates to CASSPTSGTGTGELFF. The full variable domain, with the rest looked up from reference TRBV7-2 and TRBJ2-2, is GAGVSQSPSNKVTEKGKDVELRCDPISGHTALYWYRQSLGQGLEFLIYFQGNSAPDKSGLPSDRFSAERTGGSVSTLTIQRTQQEDSAVYLCASSPTSGTGTGELFFGEGSRLTVL.